The 8 T cell receptor beta chains reported below all come from one sample, sequenced in a study of T cell repertoires in cytomegalovirus infection. Antigens of these TCRs are unknown. TCRdb re-called the reads with MiXCR, one entry per CDR3 protein. In the table there are some 320,000 distinct CDR3 sequences, approximately 32% of which are singletons. The sequencing here drew on cultured PBMCs, taken from culture after CMV antigen stimulation. The source is a human donor in good health (CMV status not recorded). Some clones in this sample may be carry-over from other donors' samples.

This clonotype was picked up a small number of times. The chain has TRBV5-4 and TRBJ1-1, with TRBD1 matching 7 bases. Germline CDR1 is SGHNT and CDR2 is YYREEE (reference sequence). Trimming at V came to 4 bases and at J to 7 bases, leaving 7 bases not matched to a gene. This CDR3 has 13 amino acids. The CDR3 nucleotides read TGTGCCAGCAGCCGGGACAGTTTTTATGAAGCTTTCTTT. It is translated as CASSRDSFYEAFF.

The chain employs TRBV20-1 and TRBJ2-2, with D possibly TRBD1 on 6 matching bases. CDR1 DFQATT and CDR2 SNEGSKA come from the germline V gene (reference sequence). The V and J ends lost 3 bases and 2 bases respectively, with 13 bases between them. The CDR3 runs 15 residues. Written as DNA, the CDR3 is TGCAGTGCTAGTAACCGACAGGATAACACCGGGGAGCTGTTTTTT. Protein: CSASNRQDNTGELFF.

This clonotype has just a few counts. The chain employs TRBV5-6 and TRBJ2-7; TRBD1 aligns across 8 bases. Germline V gives CDR1 SGHDT, CDR2 YYEEEE. This CDR3 is built from 13 residues. The V segment lost 6 bases and the J segment 2 bases; nucleotides outside the gene matches: 4. Here the CDR3 DNA reads TGTGCCAGCACCGGGACAGGAACCTACGAGCAGTACTTC. It encodes CASTGTGTYEQYF.

This clonotype was observed at least ten times. This sequence joins TRBV7-3 and TRBJ2-1; 7 nucleotides agree with TRBD2. The CDR3 consists of 15 residues. The junction had 1 base not matched to a gene; V was cut back by 1 base and J by 1 base. CDR1 is SGHTA, CDR2 FQGTGA, per germline. In DNA form, the CDR3 reads TGTGCCAGCAGCTTAAGGGGGGGGTCCTACAATGAGCAGTTCTTC. It translates to CASSLRGGSYNEQFF.

The chain employs TRBV20-1 and TRBJ2-1; possible D gene TRBD1, 6 bases. The CDR3 is 16 amino acids. From germline, CDR1 is DFQATT and CDR2 SNEGSKA (reference sequence). V was shortened by 0 bases and J by 5 bases, with 17 bases between the two germline ends. The CDR3 sequence is CSARDWSRPGDNEQFF. The DNA for the CDR3 is TGCAGTGCTAGAGATTGGTCGAGGCCAGGGGACAATGAGCAGTTCTTC.

This clonotype was found a few times. V and J are TRBV7-2 and TRBJ1-2; 12 positions agree with TRBD1. Germline CDR1 and CDR2: SGHTA and FQGNSA. This CDR3 is built from 15 residues. Unmatched junction bases numbered 6, after V lost 6 bases and J lost 4 bases. This CDR3 reads CASRSGTGGGYGYTF. CDR3 bases: TGTGCCAGCAGGTCGGGGACAGGGGGCGGCTATGGCTACACCTTC.

This clonotype has just a few counts. The chain uses TRBV18 and TRBJ1-2, with TRBD1 matching over 7 bases. Germline CDR1 is KGHSH and CDR2 is LQKENI. The CDR3 is made up of 14 amino acids. Trimming cost V 6 bases and J 4 bases; bases outside gene matches: 8. CDR3 loop: CASSAPGQSYGYTF. As DNA, the CDR3 is TGTGCCAGCTCCGCCCCGGGACAGTCCTATGGCTACACCTTC.

This chain connects TRBV15 to TRBJ1-5, with D tentatively TRBD1 (5 bases). CDR3 length: 18 amino acids. The V gene lost 0 bases and the J gene lost 5 bases, with 20 bases spanning the gap. Germline CDR1 LNHNV, CDR2 YYDKDF (reference sequence). This CDR3 reads CATSRDRAGTTIDQPQHF. The CDR3, as DNA: TGTGCCACCAGCAGAGATCGGGCAGGGACGACTATTGATCAGCCCCAGCATTTT.